The 12 T cell receptor beta chains in this list originate from one sample, sequenced in a study of blood T cells in healthy people across ages. Alongside a J-beta primer mix, a sample-barcoded 5' primer served in a second PCR lasting about 7 to 12 cycles. TCRdb re-called the 5' RACE reads through MiXCR, storing one row per CDR3 protein. The sample lists some 1.7 million distinct CDR3 sequences, under 30% occurring once. Sequences were obtained from blood. These receptors all come from a woman in her 30s in good health.

This rearrangement joins TRBV20-1 to TRBJ1-2, with TRBD1 matching over 7 bases. The V and J ends lost 6 bases and 10 bases, in that order; junction bases with no gene match: 11. The CDR3 runs 12 residues. CDR1 and CDR2 (germline): DFQATT, SNEGSKA (reference sequence). DNA for the CDR3: TGCAGTGCGACTGACAGGGAAGTTGACTACACCTTC. Protein product: CSATDREVDYTF.

The V call is TRBV12-3 or TRBV12-4, the J call TRBJ2-7; D possibly corresponds to TRBD2 (6 bases). This CDR3 spans 13 amino acids. The ends were cut back, 4 bases at V and 6 bases at J, with 13 bases in the middle. For the CDR3, the DNA is TGTGCCAGCAGTTCGTCCGGGGGTCTCGAGCAGTACTTC. This gives the protein CASSSSGGLEQYF.

This clonotype was seen ten or more times. V and J are TRBV20-1 and TRBJ2-7; 7 bases align to TRBD1. The CDR3 contains 15 residues. In germline, CDR1 is DFQATT, CDR2 SNEGSKA (reference sequence). Trimming at V came to 6 bases and at J to 3 bases, leaving 14 bases not matched to a gene. The CDR3 DNA reads TGCAGTGCCATGGTCCCGGGACAGACATTCTACGAGCAGTACTTC. It translates to CSAMVPGQTFYEQYF.

As DNA, the CDR3 is TGTGCCAGCAGTTTGCCGGATATGTCTGGGGCCAACGTCCTGACTTTC. Translated: CASSLPDMSGANVLTF. The chain carries TRBV28 and TRBJ2-6; D uncertain. This CDR3 is built from 16 residues. Germline lookup yields CDR1 MDHEN and CDR2 SYDVKM. V was shortened by 3 bases and J by 1 base, with 10 bases between the two germline ends. Supplemented by reference TRBV28 and TRBJ2-6, the full variable domain reads DVKVTQSSRYLVKRTGEKVFLECVQDMDHENMFWYRQDPGLGLRLIYFSYDVKMKEKGDIPEGYSVSREKKERFSLILESASTNQTSMYLCASSLPDMSGANVLTFGAGSRLTVL.

With respect to this clonotype: At one end, the junction sequence differs from germline, possibly due to a read error. The CDR3 DNA reads as TGTGCCACCAGCAGATCGGGCGGGAGGAGCTCCTACGAGCGGTACTTC. Residues: CATSRSGGRSSYERYF. The V and J genes are TRBV15 and TRBJ2-7; TRBD2 matches 8 bases. The CDR3 has 16 residues. Germline V gene data show CDR1 as LNHNV and CDR2 as YYDKDF (reference sequence).

This clonotype was picked up one time. The V call is TRBV28, the J call TRBJ1-5; D unclear. CDR1 is MDHEN, CDR2 SYDVKM, per germline. The CDR3 is made up of 15 amino acids. With 6 bases removed from V and 3 bases from J, the gap between germline ends came to 15 bases. The CDR3 bases are TGTGCCAGCAGAGGAAAAACGGGCCTCAATCAGCCCCAGCATTTT. It translates to CASRGKTGLNQPQHF.

This rearrangement joins TRBV4-3 to TRBJ2-1; D unclear. This CDR3 is 14 amino acids long. CDR1 is LGHNA and CDR2 is YSLEER in the germline V gene. V was trimmed by 0 bases and J by 4 bases, leaving 7 bases between them. DNA for the CDR3: TGCGCCAGCAGCCAAGATCTCAATTACAATGAGCAGTTCTTC. It translates to CASSQDLNYNEQFF.

The chain couples TRBV3-1 to TRBJ2-5; D is perhaps TRBD1 (5 bases). Germline lookup yields CDR1 LGHDT and CDR2 YNNKEL (reference sequence). This CDR3 has 16 amino acids. Trimming cost V 4 bases and J 5 bases, with 20 bases left between them. CDR3 coding DNA: TGTGCCAGCAGCCTTACCCTCCGGCAGGGTCGGGAGACCCAGTACTTC. Amino acids: CASSLTLRQGRETQYF.

There are many counts of this clonotype. The chain has TRBV7-2 and TRBJ1-2, with 7 bases lining up with TRBD1. V gave up 5 bases and J gave up 4 bases; unmatched junction bases: 4. The CDR3 runs to 13 residues. Germline loops: CDR1 SGHTA, CDR2 FQGNSA. The chain's CDR3 is CASSRTGFYGYTF. For the CDR3, the DNA is TGTGCCAGCAGCCGGACAGGTTTCTATGGCTACACCTTC.

A note on this clonotype: One base away lies a much larger clone, so this may be a sequencing read error. This chain uses TRBV7-2 with TRBJ2-1, with D unclear. Germline V gene data show CDR1 as SGHTA and CDR2 as FQGNSA. The length of the CDR3 is 13 residues. CDR3 loop: CASSLAKGNERFF. The CDR3 bases are TGTGCCAGCAGCTTAGCGAAAGGCAATGAGCGGTTCTTC.

This clonotype has at least ten counts. The chain is built from TRBV25-1 and TRBJ2-7, with D possibly being TRBD2 (6 bases). CDR1 and CDR2 (germline): MGHDK, SYGVNS. V lost 1 base to trimming and J lost 4 bases, with 20 bases between them. The CDR3 is made up of 17 amino acids. The CDR3 DNA reads as TGTGCCAGCAGTGAATCGGCGGGCCGGAGGGGAGAATACGAGCAGTACTTC. Its translation: CASSESAGRRGEYEQYF.

Of note for this clonotype: This clone may be a read error of a much larger clone one base away. The chain is built from TRBV5-6 and TRBJ1-2, with 8 positions matching TRBD1. The CDR3 has 13 residues. J lost 7 bases, V lost 4 bases, and 6 bases had no gene match. Per the germline V gene, CDR1 is SGHDT and CDR2 is YYEEEE. For the CDR3, the DNA is TGTGCCAGCAGCCGAGACAGGGGTCCTGGCTACACCTTC. This translates into CASSRDRGPGYTF.